The rows below give T cell receptor beta chains drawn from one sample of a study of cytomegalovirus exposure and HLA in healthy donors. Here immunoSEQ multiplex PCR was the method, and the copy in TCRdb shows in-frame clones only, minus some. The sample consists of just over 95,000 clones, around 80% of them appearing once. The sequenced sample was PBMCs. The receptors were gathered from a human donor in good health. The CDR3 runs from the conserved cysteine through the conserved F or W. The order of the fields is V gene, D gene, J gene, clone size, CDR3 protein, CDR3 DNA. The D gene is left open where the match is weak. Not all rows give a size; the values are once, few, many and, for expanded clones, a class.

TRBV5-1	NA	TRBJ2-1	NA	CASSLEASGPAEQFF	TGCGCCAGCAGCTTGGAGGCGTCAGGCCCCGCCGAGCAGTTCTTC
TRBV7-6	TRBD1	TRBJ2-1	NA	CASSLGSGTGGFGEQFF	TGTGCCAGCAGCTTAGGATCCGGGACAGGGGGTTTTGGTGAGCAGTTCTTC
TRBV5-1	NA	TRBJ2-7	once	CASSLLGGSYEQYF	TGCGCCAGCAGCTTGTTAGGCGGATCCTACGAGCAGTACTTC
TRBV2	NA	TRBJ1-1	NA	CASSGNGDEAFF	TGTGCCAGCAGTGGAAACGGAGATGAAGCTTTCTTT
TRBV7-7	NA	TRBJ2-5	NA	CASSLAAGIETQYF	TGTGCCAGCAGCTTAGCCGCGGGAATAGAGACCCAGTACTTC
TRBV15	TRBD1	TRBJ1-4	NA	CATSRGGTGGVTNEKLFF	TGTGCCACCAGCAGAGGTGGGACAGGGGGCGTAACTAATGAAAAACTGTTTTTT
TRBV11-3	TRBD2	TRBJ2-3	NA	CASSFTSGIADTQYF	TGTGCCAGCAGCTTCACTAGCGGGATTGCAGATACGCAGTATTTT
TRBV5-1	NA	TRBJ1-2	NA	CASSLSSFQGSRGYTF	TGCGCCAGCAGCCTCTCCTCCTTTCAGGGGAGTAGAGGCTACACCTTC
TRBV6-1	NA	TRBJ1-1	NA	CASSERRQGSEAFF	TGTGCCAGCAGTGAAAGGCGGCAGGGCAGTGAAGCTTTCTTT
TRBV11-3	TRBD1	TRBJ2-7	NA	CASSLAGTAAEQYF	TGTGCCAGCAGCTTAGCCGGGACAGCAGCCGAGCAGTACTTC
TRBV11-2	NA	TRBJ1-3	NA	CASSSAGSGNTIYF	TGTGCCAGCAGCAGTGCGGGCTCTGGAAACACCATATATTTT
TRBV4-3	NA	TRBJ1-5	NA	CASSQDWRQNQPQHF	TGCGCCAGCAGCCAAGATTGGAGGCAGAATCAGCCCCAGCATTTT
TRBV5-1	TRBD2	TRBJ2-7	NA	CASSSLAGTYEQYF	TGCGCCAGCAGCTCACTAGCGGGAACCTACGAGCAGTACTTC
TRBV7-2	TRBD2	TRBJ2-1	NA	CASSLESSGSDEQFF	TGTGCCAGCAGCTTAGAGTCTAGCGGGAGCGATGAGCAGTTCTTC
TRBV6-5	TRBD1	TRBJ2-7	NA	CASSYSVTGGFVQYF	TGTGCCAGCAGTTACTCAGTAACAGGGGGCTTCGTGCAGTACTTC
TRBV6-4	NA	TRBJ1-1	NA	CASSESGGRGAFF	TGTGCCAGCAGCGAGTCCGGCGGACGAGGGGCTTTCTTT
TRBV7-7	NA	TRBJ2-1	NA	CASSPTSSYNEQFF	TGTGCCAGCAGCCCAACTAGCTCCTACAATGAGCAGTTCTTC
TRBV6-1	TRBD2	TRBJ2-1	NA	CASSSPTSQNEQFF	TGTGCCAGCAGTTCCCCGACTAGCCAAAATGAGCAGTTCTTC
TRBV7-9	TRBD1	TRBJ1-2	few	CASSLPRDRQGVLGYTF	TGTGCCAGCAGCTTACCCCGCGACAGACAGGGGGTACTTGGCTACACCTTC
TRBV6-5	TRBD2	TRBJ2-1	NA	CASRVLADNYNEQFF	TGTGCCAGCAGAGTTCTAGCGGATAACTACAATGAGCAGTTCTTC
TRBV6-5	NA	TRBJ2-5	NA	CASNNRRGGQETQYF	TGTGCCAGCAATAACCGGCGGGGCGGCCAAGAGACCCAGTACTTC
TRBV6-4	TRBD1	TRBJ2-3	NA	CASSDGGGQGIGTQYF	TGTGCCAGCAGTGACGGGGGAGGACAGGGTATTGGAACGCAGTATTTT
TRBV5-6	NA	TRBJ1-2	NA	CASRVERQLNYGYTF	TGTGCCAGCAGAGTAGAACGACAGCTTAACTATGGCTACACCTTC
TRBV5-1	TRBD1	TRBJ1-1	NA	CASSLEGQGGTEAFF	TGCGCCAGCAGCTTGGAGGGACAGGGTGGCACTGAAGCTTTCTTT
TRBV6-5	TRBD1	TRBJ2-7	NA	CASSYRDSSYEQYF	TGTGCCAGCAGTTACCGGGACAGTTCCTACGAGCAGTACTTC
TRBV18	TRBD1	TRBJ2-7	few	CASSPKTGSYEQYF	TGTGCCAGCTCACCGAAGACAGGGTCCTACGAGCAGTACTTC
TRBV4-2	NA	TRBJ1-2	NA	CASSQLQGNSGYTF	TGTGCCAGCAGCCAATTACAGGGTAATAGTGGCTACACCTTC
TRBV7-6	NA	TRBJ1-4	NA	CASSPATGVGGYEKLFF	TGTGCCAGCAGCCCCGCAACGGGGGTCGGGGGATATGAAAAACTGTTTTTT
TRBV7-2	TRBD2	TRBJ2-7	few	CASSVQTSGSSFEQYF	TGTGCCAGCAGCGTGCAAACTAGCGGGAGTTCTTTCGAGCAGTACTTC
TRBV5-1	TRBD2	TRBJ2-5	NA	CASSFGLAGGLAKTQYF	TGCGCCAGCAGCTTTGGACTAGCGGGGGGGCTTGCGAAGACCCAGTACTTC
TRBV10-3	NA	TRBJ2-7	NA	CAISEQQYCEQYF	TGTGCCATCAGTGAGCAACAGTACTGCGAGCAGTACTTC
TRBV29-1	TRBD2	TRBJ2-7	NA	CSVAGGPHHEQYF	TGCAGCGTAGCGGGAGGTCCACACCACGAGCAGTACTTC
TRBV15	TRBD1	TRBJ2-7	NA	CATSRAGTGGYEQYF	TGTGCCACCTCCCGAGCCGGGACAGGGGGCTACGAGCAGTACTTC
TRBV5-4	NA	TRBJ2-2	NA	CASSARTENTGELFF	TGTGCCAGCAGCGCGCGGACAGAGAACACCGGGGAGCTGTTTTTT
TRBV7-2	NA	TRBJ2-5	NA	CASSSARTPQETQYF	TGTGCCAGCAGCTCCGCTCGGACTCCTCAAGAGACCCAGTACTTC
TRBV15	NA	TRBJ2-5	NA	CATSRGQKETQYF	TGTGCCACCAGCAGAGGTCAGAAAGAGACCCAGTACTTC
TRBV10-1	TRBD1	TRBJ2-7	NA	CASSERTGDAQQYF	TGCGCCAGCAGTGAGAGGACAGGGGACGCCCAGCAGTACTTC
TRBV6-1	TRBD1	TRBJ2-1	NA	CATFRTGHSYNEQFF	TGTGCCACCTTTAGGACAGGCCATTCTTACAATGAGCAGTTCTTC
TRBV6-1	NA	TRBJ1-1	NA	CASREGRNTEAFF	TGTGCCAGCAGGGAGGGGAGGAACACTGAAGCTTTCTTT
TRBV6-5	TRBD1	TRBJ2-7	few	CASSPDRGRYEQYF	TGTGCCAGCAGCCCCGACAGGGGGCGGTACGAGCAGTACTTC
TRBV4-1	TRBD1	TRBJ2-7	NA	CASSTDRGGYEQYF	TGCGCCAGCAGCACAGACAGGGGCGGCTACGAGCAGTACTTC
TRBV25-1	NA	TRBJ1-2	NA	CASSEVGWQGINDGYTF	TGTGCCAGCAGTGAAGTAGGGTGGCAGGGGATAAACGATGGCTACACCTTC
TRBV6-4	TRBD2	TRBJ2-1	NA	CASSPGLAWGNEQFF	TGTGCCAGCAGCCCCGGACTAGCATGGGGCAATGAGCAGTTCTTC
TRBV6-6	TRBD2	TRBJ2-5	NA	CASSSTSEGQYF	TGTGCCAGCAGTTCGACTAGCGAAGGACAGTACTTC
TRBV5-1	NA	TRBJ2-7	NA	CASSWGGTQSPYEQYF	TGCGCCAGCTCCTGGGGGGGGACACAGAGCCCCTACGAGCAGTACTTC
TRBV7-9	NA	TRBJ1-2	NA	CASSPSPQGVYGYTF	TGTGCCAGCAGCCCGTCCCCCCAGGGTGTCTATGGCTACACCTTC
TRBV5-1	NA	TRBJ1-5	NA	CASSLGDSSNQPQHF	TGCGCCAGCAGCTTGGGAGACAGTAGCAATCAGCCCCAGCATTTT
TRBV12-5	TRBD1	TRBJ2-7	NA	CASGHGTGHYEQYF	TGTGCTAGTGGTCACGGGACAGGCCACTACGAGCAGTACTTC
TRBV7-8	TRBD1	TRBJ2-7	NA	CASSLLTPIGQGTYEQYF	TGTGCCAGCAGCTTATTGACCCCCATCGGACAGGGGACCTACGAGCAGTACTTC